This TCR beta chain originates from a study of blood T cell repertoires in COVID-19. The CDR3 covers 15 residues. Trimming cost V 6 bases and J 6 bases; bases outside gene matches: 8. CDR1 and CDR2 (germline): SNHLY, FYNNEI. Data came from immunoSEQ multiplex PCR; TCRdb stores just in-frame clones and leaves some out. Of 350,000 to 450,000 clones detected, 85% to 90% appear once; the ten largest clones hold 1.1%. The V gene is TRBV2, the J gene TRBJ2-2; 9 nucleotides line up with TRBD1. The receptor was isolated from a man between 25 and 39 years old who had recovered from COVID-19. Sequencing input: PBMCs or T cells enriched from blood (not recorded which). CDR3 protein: CASRERTGEAGELFF. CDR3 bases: TGTGCCAGCAGGGAACGGACAGGGGAGGCCGGGGAGCTGTTTTTT.